This T cell receptor beta chain derives from a study of early T cells in non-severe SARS-CoV-2 infection. Study-level background: Chains stayed unpaired after sequencing of bulk RNA from unsorted whole blood. Whole-study findings and limits: Reliance on VDJdb matching favored anti-spike CD8 responses; private and CD4 specificities were missed.

CDR1 is DFQATT, CDR2 SNEGSKA, per germline (reference sequence). This CDR3 has 14 residues. The V and J ends lost 3 bases and 3 bases, in that order; junction bases with no gene match: 3. This clonotype was counted many times. Antigen: not known. The protocol attached unique molecular identifiers to individual cDNA molecules. TCRdb recomputed calls from the 5' RACE reads with MiXCR, one row per CDR3 protein. This sample carries about 39,000 distinct CDR3 sequences, roughly 4.7% of them seen once, and the ten largest clones take approximately 4.8%. Sequenced: whole blood. This TCR was recovered from an adult who was a healthcare worker with PCR-confirmed SARS-CoV-2 infection or an uninfected control (not recorded which). V usage is TRBV20-1 and J usage is TRBJ2-7, with 12 bases lining up with TRBD2. This CDR3 reads CSASQTSGGYEQYF. DNA of the CDR3: TGCAGTGCTAGCCAGACTAGCGGGGGCTACGAGCAGTACTTC.